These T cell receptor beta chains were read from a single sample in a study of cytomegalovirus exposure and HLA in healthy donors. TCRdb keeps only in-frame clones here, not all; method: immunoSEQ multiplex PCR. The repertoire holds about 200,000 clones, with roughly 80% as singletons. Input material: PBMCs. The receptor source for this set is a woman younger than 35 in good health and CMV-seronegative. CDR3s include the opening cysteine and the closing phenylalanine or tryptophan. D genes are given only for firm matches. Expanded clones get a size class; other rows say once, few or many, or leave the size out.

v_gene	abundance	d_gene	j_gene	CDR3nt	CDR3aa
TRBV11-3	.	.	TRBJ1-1	TGTGCCAGCGGACAGTCACAGGGTAACACTGAAGCTTTCTTT	CASGQSQGNTEAFF
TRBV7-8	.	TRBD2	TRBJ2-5	TGTGCCAGCAGCTTAGTACTAGCGGGAGGGCCTCGGCAAGAGACCCAGTACTTC	CASSLVLAGGPRQETQYF
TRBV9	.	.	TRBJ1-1	TGTGCCAGCAGCCCCGAGGGTAGTCTGAACACTGAAGCTTTCTTT	CASSPEGSLNTEAFF
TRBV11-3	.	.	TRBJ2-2	TGTGCCAGCAGCTCGCTCAAAGGGGGGGAAGGGGAGCTGTTTTTT	CASSSLKGGEGELFF
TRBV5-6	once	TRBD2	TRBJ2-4	TGTGCCAGCAGCTTGCTGGGACTAGCTAGGTCGGCCAAAAACATTCAGTACTTC	CASSLLGLARSAKNIQYF
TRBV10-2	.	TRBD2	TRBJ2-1	TGCGCCAGCGGGGAGCGGGAGCGTTATGTTGAGCAGTTCTTC	CASGERERYVEQFF
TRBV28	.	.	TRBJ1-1	TGTGCCAGCAGTTTATTGGGGAGGGGAGCTTTCTTT	CASSLLGRGAFF
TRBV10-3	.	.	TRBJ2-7	TGTGCCATCAGTGAGTCGACGTCGACAGATTGGAATCGCGGCGAGCAGTACTTC	CAISESTSTDWNRGEQYF
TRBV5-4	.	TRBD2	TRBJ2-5	TGTGCCAGCAGCGCCGGGACTAGCGGGAGGTTCGGAGAGACCCAGTACTTC	CASSAGTSGRFGETQYF
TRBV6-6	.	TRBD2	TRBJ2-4	TGTGCCAGCAGTTCCCTAGCGGGACCGGACATTCAGTACTTC	CASSSLAGPDIQYF
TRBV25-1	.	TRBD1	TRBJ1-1	TGTGCCAGCAGTGCGTTGTCAGGGGGCTCCCCGAACACTGAAGCTTTCTTT	CASSALSGGSPNTEAFF
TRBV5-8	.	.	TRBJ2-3	TGTGCCAGCAGCTTCGATGCGTTTAGCACAGATACGCAGTATTTT	CASSFDAFSTDTQYF
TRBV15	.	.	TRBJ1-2	TGTGCCACCAGCAGAGATCAAAACCCGCGGGGCTACACCTTC	CATSRDQNPRGYTF
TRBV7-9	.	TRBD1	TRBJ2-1	TGTGCCAGCAGCTTAGCACAGGGGACCCCAAATGAGCAGTTCTTC	CASSLAQGTPNEQFF
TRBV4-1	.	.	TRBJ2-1	TGCGCCAGCAGCCAAGGAACAGGGATGGATGAGCAGTTCTTC	CASSQGTGMDEQFF
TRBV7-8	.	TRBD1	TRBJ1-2	TGTGCCAGCAGCGTCCGGGACAGATCATTTTATGGCTACACCTTC	CASSVRDRSFYGYTF
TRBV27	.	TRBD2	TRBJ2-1	TGTGCCAGCAGTTTGGCGGGAGCGGGGCATTACAATGAGCAGTTCTTC	CASSLAGAGHYNEQFF
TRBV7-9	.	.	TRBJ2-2	TGTTCCAGCAGCTCCTCCTTCGGGGAGCTGTTTTTT	CSSSSSFGELFF
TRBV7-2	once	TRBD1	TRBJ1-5	TGTGCCCATAACATCCGACAGGGGAGGGATCAGCCCCAGCATTTT	CAHNIRQGRDQPQHF
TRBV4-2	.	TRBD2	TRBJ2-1	TGTGCCAGCAGCCCAACGGGACTAGCGGGCAATGAGCAGTTCTTC	CASSPTGLAGNEQFF
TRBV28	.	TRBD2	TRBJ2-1	TGTGCCAGCAGCCCGGAGCGGGAGGGGGGATACAATGAGCAGTTCTTC	CASSPEREGGYNEQFF
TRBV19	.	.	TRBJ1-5	TGTGCCAGTAGTATAGAACGGAGTAGCAATCAGCCCCAGCATTTT	CASSIERSSNQPQHF